Presented here are 28 T cell receptor beta chains from one specimen sequenced in a study of blood T cell repertoires in COVID-19. TCRdb keeps only in-frame clones here, not all; method: immunoSEQ multiplex PCR. There are about 190,000 clones in the sample; 70% to 80% occur only once, and about an eighth lies in the top ten. The sample consisted of peripheral blood. These TCRs come from a woman between 45 and 60 years old with acute or convalescent COVID-19.

The V call is TRBV5-1, the J call TRBJ1-6; TRBD1 aligns across 10 bases. CDR1 is SGHRS and CDR2 is YFSETQ in the germline V gene. With V trimmed by 0 bases and J by 3 bases, 9 bases remained unmatched. CDR3 length: 19 amino acids. As DNA, the CDR3 is TGCGCCAGCAGCTTGGAGGGACAGGGGCTCAGGGTCTATAATTCACCCCTCCACTTT. It codes for CASSLEGQGLRVYNSPLHF. Full variable domain (outside the CDR3, taken from reference TRBV5-1 and TRBJ1-6): KAGVTQTPRYLIKTRGQQVTLSCSPISGHRSVSWYQQTPGQGLQFLFEYFSETQRNKGNFPGRFSGRQFSNSRSEMNVSTLELGDSALYLCASSLEGQGLRVYNSPLHFGNGTRLTVT.

This sequence joins TRBV6-6 and TRBJ1-3; the D gene is possibly TRBD1 (6 bases). This CDR3 contains 15 residues. In germline, CDR1 is MNHNY, CDR2 SVGAGI (reference sequence). Trimming took off 5 bases at V and 2 bases at J, with 13 bases between the two ends. DNA for the CDR3: TGTGCCAGCAGTGAGAGACAGGCCGCTGGAAACACCATATATTTT. It translates to CASSERQAAGNTIYF.

This clone was observed a single time. The chain employs TRBV6-5 and TRBJ2-7; the match to TRBD2 covers 8 bases. Trimming cost V 2 bases and J 4 bases; bases outside gene matches: 4. Germline V CDR1 and CDR2: MNHEY, SVGAGI. There are 14 residues in the CDR3. The CDR3 loop is CASSYSGGWYEQYF. DNA for the CDR3: TGTGCCAGCAGTTACAGCGGGGGCTGGTACGAGCAGTACTTC.

The gene calls are TRBV28 and TRBJ1-3, with D possibly matching TRBD1 (5 bases). The germline V and J ends were trimmed by 4 bases and 0 bases, with 10 bases remaining between them. The germline V gene has CDR1 MDHEN and CDR2 SYDVKM. CDR3 length equals 15 residues. Written as DNA, the CDR3 is TGTGCCAGCAGTTACAGGACCTTCTCTGGAAACACCATATATTTT. Translation gives CASSYRTFSGNTIYF.

The rearrangement uses TRBV3-1 (or the pseudogene TRBV3-2) and TRBJ1-1; D ambiguous. The germline V gene encodes CDR1 LGHDT and CDR2 YNNKEL (reference sequence). The V gene lost 3 bases and the J gene lost 4 bases, with 6 bases spanning the gap. This CDR3 spans 12 amino acids. CDR3 coding DNA: TGTGCCAGCAGCCAGAGGCCCACTGAAGCTTTCTTT. Residues: CASSQRPTEAFF.

This clone was detected only a few times. The chain recombines TRBV28 with TRBJ2-7; 13 bases agree with TRBD2. Germline loops: CDR1 MDHEN, CDR2 SYDVKM. The CDR3 covers 16 residues. Germline trimming cut 4 bases from V and 2 bases from J; bases unmatched to any gene: 5. DNA of the CDR3: TGTGCCAGCAGTTCCGTGGGACTAGCGGGAACCTACGAGCAGTACTTC. It translates to CASSSVGLAGTYEQYF.

The chain employs TRBV3-1 (or the pseudogene TRBV3-2) and TRBJ2-3, with 11 bases fitting TRBD2. The length of the CDR3 is 19 residues. CDR1 is LGHDT and CDR2 is YNNKEL in the germline V gene (reference sequence). The V and J ends lost 4 bases and 3 bases, in that order; junction bases with no gene match: 15. The CDR3 nucleotides are TGTGCCAGCAGCCTTAGGTCATGGGCTAGCGGGGGGAAGACAGATACGCAGTATTTT. It yields the protein CASSLRSWASGGKTDTQYF.

This clone was observed a few times. CDR3 sequence reads: CASSHMGLAGVGTGELFF. In nucleotides, the CDR3 is TGTGCCAGCAGCCACATGGGACTAGCGGGGGTCGGTACCGGGGAGCTGTTTTTT. The chain carries TRBV3-1 (or the pseudogene TRBV3-2) and TRBJ2-2; the match to TRBD2 covers 14 bases. The germline gives CDR1 LGHDT, CDR2 YNNKEL (reference sequence). The ends lost 3 bases at V and 5 bases at J; junction bases unmatched: 8. The CDR3 has 18 amino acids.

V gene TRBV2 combines with J gene TRBJ1-6; 8 bases are shared with TRBD1. The CDR3 totals 15 residues. V shed 6 bases, J shed 3 bases, and the junction held 4 bases outside the gene matches. Looked up from germline, CDR1 is SNHLY and CDR2 is FYNNEI. CDR3 nucleotide sequence: TGTGCCAGCAGGGACGACAGGGGCTATAATTCACCCCTCCACTTT. It specifies CASRDDRGYNSPLHF.

As to this clone: Other DNA sequences of this sample code for an identical CDR3. The chain joins TRBV18 to TRBJ1-3; 8 bases are a match to TRBD1. CDR1 is KGHSH and CDR2 is LQKENI in the germline V gene. This CDR3 comprises 16 residues. The V gene end was trimmed by 2 bases and the J gene end by 1 base; junction bases not matched to a gene: 4. CDR3 sequence reads: CASSPDRGRSGNTIYF. CDR3 in DNA: TGTGCCAGCTCACCAGACAGGGGTCGATCTGGAAACACCATATATTTT.

V gene TRBV15 combines with J gene TRBJ2-1; D possibly corresponds to TRBD2 (6 bases). CDR3 length equals 14 residues. Germline V CDR1 and CDR2: LNHNV, YYDKDF (reference sequence). V dropped 1 base and J dropped 4 bases, with 8 bases sitting between them. This CDR3 reads CATSRVGLYNEQFF. Written as DNA, the CDR3 is TGTGCCACCAGCAGAGTGGGACTTTACAATGAGCAGTTCTTC.

The chain is built from TRBV10-3 and TRBJ2-4; a weak D match, TRBD1 (6 bases). This CDR3 is 15 amino acids long. Trimming removed 2 bases at V and 3 bases at J, with 11 bases between. CDR1 is ENHRY, CDR2 SYGVKD, per germline. The CDR3: CAISEIKGDKNIQYF. Here the CDR3 DNA reads TGTGCCATCAGTGAGATAAAGGGGGACAAAAACATTCAGTACTTC.

This chain uses TRBV14 with TRBJ1-6; TRBD1 might be the D (5 bases). The germline V gene encodes CDR1 SGHDN and CDR2 FVKESK. The CDR3 is 15 amino acids. Trimming removed 5 bases from V and 7 bases from J, with 15 bases in between. CDR3 region: CASSLWGRGNSPLHF. The CDR3 DNA sequence: TGTGCCAGCAGCTTATGGGGAAGGGGAAATTCACCCCTCCACTTT.

This chain uses TRBV5-6 with TRBJ2-7, with 11 bases identical to TRBD1. J gave up 5 bases and V 5 bases, and 6 bases lay outside the gene matches. Per the germline V gene, CDR1 is SGHDT and CDR2 is YYEEEE. The length of the CDR3 is 14 residues. CDR3 coding DNA: TGTGCCAGCAGAGGGACAGGGGGAATTCACGAGCAGTACTTC. Its protein product is CASRGTGGIHEQYF.

The rearrangement uses TRBV30 and TRBJ1-2, with TRBD1 identical over 9 bases. J lost 2 bases, V lost 2 bases, and 6 bases had no gene match. The CDR3 runs to 15 residues. Germline V gives CDR1 GTSNPN, CDR2 SVGIG (reference sequence). This chain's CDR3 is CAWSIQGARNYGYTF. DNA for the CDR3: TGTGCCTGGAGTATACAGGGGGCTCGGAACTATGGCTACACCTTC.

V is TRBV18 and J is TRBJ1-6; no reliable D call. V lost 0 bases, J lost 8 bases, and 14 bases lay in between. Germline CDR1 reads KGHSH; CDR2 reads LQKENI. The CDR3 length is 16 residues. Here the CDR3 reads CASSPPDGEPYSPLHF. The CDR3 bases are TGTGCCAGCTCACCACCGGACGGGGAGCCATATTCACCCCTCCACTTT.

The chain combines TRBV5-6 with TRBJ1-2; 7 nucleotides align to TRBD1. The V segment lost 4 bases and the J segment 6 bases; nucleotides outside the gene matches: 9. This CDR3 region has 14 residues. CDR1 SGHDT and CDR2 YYEEEE come from the germline V gene. CDR3 sequence (DNA): TGTGCCAGCAGCCCCTCCGACAGGGAGCATGGCTACACCTTC. Translation gives CASSPSDREHGYTF.

The chain is built from TRBV6-5 and TRBJ1-6; D gene unclear. From germline, CDR1 is MNHEY and CDR2 SVGAGI. V lost 2 bases, J lost 2 bases, and 7 bases lay in between. The CDR3 runs 15 residues. This CDR3 is CASSYGAAYNSPLHF. The CDR3 DNA is TGTGCCAGCAGTTACGGTGCAGCCTATAATTCACCCCTCCACTTT.

The V gene is TRBV3-1 (or the pseudogene TRBV3-2), the J gene TRBJ1-1, with D tentatively TRBD1 (5 bases). CDR1 is LGHDT, CDR2 YNNKEL, per germline (reference sequence). This CDR3 comprises 18 residues. Trimming stripped 0 bases from V and 2 bases from J, with 19 bases between. As DNA, the CDR3 is TGTGCCAGCAGCCAAGACCTAAGAAGGGCGGGGCACAACACTGAAGCTTTCTTT. Encoded protein: CASSQDLRRAGHNTEAFF.

The chain employs TRBV5-1 and TRBJ2-2; 7 bases agree with TRBD2. There are 15 residues in the CDR3. Germline CDR1 SGHRS, CDR2 YFSETQ. V was clipped by 4 bases and J by 3 bases; unmatched bases: 6. DNA for the CDR3: TGCGCCAGCAGCACGATGGGGGGGTACACCGGGGAGCTGTTTTTT. This gives the protein CASSTMGGYTGELFF.

This clone was seen a handful of times. The V and J genes are TRBV24-1 and TRBJ2-7; tentative D call: TRBD1 (6 bases). The germline gives CDR1 KGHDR, CDR2 SFDVKD. The CDR3 runs to 15 residues. The ends were cut back, 3 bases at V and 5 bases at J, with 16 bases in the middle. CDR3 coding DNA: TGTGCCACCAGTGATCCCTCCGGGACAAGCCACGAGCAGTACTTC. The encoded protein is CATSDPSGTSHEQYF.

This chain uses TRBV11-2 with TRBJ2-3, with 8 bases identical to TRBD2. V lost 3 bases to trimming and J lost 6 bases; unmatched junction nucleotides: 8. Germline V gene sequence: CDR1 SGHAT, CDR2 FQNNGV. The CDR3 has 15 residues. The CDR3 is CASSFVGGGQDTQYF. The CDR3 DNA reads as TGTGCCAGCAGCTTTGTCGGGGGGGGTCAGGATACGCAGTATTTT. Combining the CDR3 with reference TRBV11-2 and TRBJ2-3 gives the whole variable domain EAGVAQSPRYKIIEKRQSVAFWCNPISGHATLYWYQQILGQGPKLLIQFQNNGVVDDSQLPKDRFSAERLKGVDSTLKIQPAKLEDSAVYLCASSFVGGGQDTQYFGPGTRLTVL.

The chain recombines TRBV5-6 with TRBJ2-7, with 10 positions matching TRBD1. The CDR3 is 14 amino acids. The ends lost 4 bases at V and 5 bases at J; junction bases unmatched: 6. CDR1 SGHDT and CDR2 YYEEEE come from the germline V gene. The CDR3 loop is CASSPTGTGDEQYF. CDR3 coding DNA: TGTGCCAGCAGCCCTACCGGGACAGGGGACGAGCAGTACTTC.

This clone was detected once. V is TRBV6-5 and J is TRBJ1-4; 7 bases align to TRBD1. Trimming removed 0 bases from V and 6 bases from J; junction bases left unmatched: 7. The CDR3 sequence is 16 residues long. The germline gives CDR1 MNHEY, CDR2 SVGAGI. The CDR3 sequence is CASSYSRTGSHEKLFF. CDR3 in DNA: TGTGCCAGCAGTTACTCCAGGACAGGCTCTCATGAAAAACTGTTTTTT.

This clone has more than one count but fewer than ten. J is TRBJ2-1 and V is TRBV6-5; TRBD1 matches at 10 bases. Germline CDR1 MNHEY, CDR2 SVGAGI. The CDR3 is 15 residues long. V was clipped by 1 base and J by 5 bases; unmatched bases: 2. The CDR3 region has the DNA TGTGCCAGCAGTTACTGGGACAGGGGACACAATGAGCAGTTCTTC. Its translation: CASSYWDRGHNEQFF.

The chain joins TRBV30 to TRBJ2-7; D not certain. Per the germline V gene, CDR1 is GTSNPN and CDR2 is SVGIG (reference sequence). Trimming stripped 2 bases from V and 3 bases from J, with 5 bases between. CDR3 length: 11 residues. The CDR3 sequence: CAWSTYYEQYF. The CDR3 DNA follows: TGTGCCTGGAGTACCTACTACGAGCAGTACTTC.

This clone was observed once. V gene TRBV7-8 combines with J gene TRBJ2-2; D is ambiguous. V was cut by 1 base and J by 3 bases, with 12 bases left in between. Germline CDR1 and CDR2: SGHVS and FQNEAQ. CDR3 length equals 16 residues. The CDR3 protein is CASSLEYWSDTGELFF. The CDR3 DNA is TGTGCCAGCAGCTTAGAATACTGGAGCGACACCGGGGAGCTGTTTTTT.

CDR3: CASSLSGEIGRNQPQHF. The CDR3 DNA is TGTGCCAGCAGTTTATCGGGGGAAATCGGGAGGAATCAGCCCCAGCATTTT. The rearrangement links TRBV27 to TRBJ1-5; perhaps TRBD1 as D (5 bases). The germline V gene has CDR1 MNHEY and CDR2 SMNVEV (reference sequence). The CDR3 covers 17 residues. V lost 0 bases, J lost 4 bases, and 16 bases lay in between.